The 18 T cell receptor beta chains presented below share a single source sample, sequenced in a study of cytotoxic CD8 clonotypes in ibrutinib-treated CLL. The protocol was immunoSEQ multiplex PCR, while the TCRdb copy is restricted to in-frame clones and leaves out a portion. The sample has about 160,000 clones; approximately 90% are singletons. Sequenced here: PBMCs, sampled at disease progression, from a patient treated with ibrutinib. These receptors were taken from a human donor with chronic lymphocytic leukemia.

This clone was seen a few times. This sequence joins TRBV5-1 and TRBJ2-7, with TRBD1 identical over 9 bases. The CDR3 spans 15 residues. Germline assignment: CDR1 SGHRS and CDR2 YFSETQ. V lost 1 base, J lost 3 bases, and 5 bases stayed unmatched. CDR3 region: CASSLSQGANYEQYF. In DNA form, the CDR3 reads TGCGCCAGCAGCTTGTCACAGGGGGCAAACTACGAGCAGTACTTC.

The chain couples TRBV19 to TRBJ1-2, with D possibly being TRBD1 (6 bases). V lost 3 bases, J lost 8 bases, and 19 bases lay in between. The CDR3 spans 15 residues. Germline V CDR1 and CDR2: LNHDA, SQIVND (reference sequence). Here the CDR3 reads CASSMDHTGLTGYTF. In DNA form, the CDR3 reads TGTGCCAGTAGTATGGACCACACAGGGCTCACGGGCTACACCTTC.

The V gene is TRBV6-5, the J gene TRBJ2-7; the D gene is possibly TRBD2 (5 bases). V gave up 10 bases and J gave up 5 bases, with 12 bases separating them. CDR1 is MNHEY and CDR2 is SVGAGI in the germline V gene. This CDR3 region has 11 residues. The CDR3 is CAMSRGDEQYF. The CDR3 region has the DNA TGTGCCATGTCTCGGGGAGACGAGCAGTACTTC.

In nucleotides, the CDR3 is TGTGCCAGCAGCCGTCCGAGACAGGGGGCGTTCAATGAGCAGTTCTTC. It specifies CASSRPRQGAFNEQFF. This chain uses TRBV13 with TRBJ2-1; 10 bases fit TRBD1. The junction had 10 bases not matched to a gene; V was cut back by 5 bases and J by 6 bases. Germline loops: CDR1 PRHDT, CDR2 FYEKMQ (reference sequence). The CDR3 has 16 amino acids.

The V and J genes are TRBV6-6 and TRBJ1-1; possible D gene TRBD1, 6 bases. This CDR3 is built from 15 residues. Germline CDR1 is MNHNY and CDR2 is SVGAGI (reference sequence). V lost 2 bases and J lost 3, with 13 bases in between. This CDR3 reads CASSYSAGADTEAFF. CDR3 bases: TGTGCCAGCAGTTACAGCGCAGGGGCAGACACTGAAGCTTTCTTT.

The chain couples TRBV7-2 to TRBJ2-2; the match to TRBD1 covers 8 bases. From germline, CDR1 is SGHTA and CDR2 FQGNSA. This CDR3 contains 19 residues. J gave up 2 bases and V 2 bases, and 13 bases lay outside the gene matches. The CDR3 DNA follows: TGTGCCAGCAGCTTACTGGCCGGCAGGGGGCGTCAAAACACCGGGGAGCTGTTTTTT. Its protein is CASSLLAGRGRQNTGELFF.

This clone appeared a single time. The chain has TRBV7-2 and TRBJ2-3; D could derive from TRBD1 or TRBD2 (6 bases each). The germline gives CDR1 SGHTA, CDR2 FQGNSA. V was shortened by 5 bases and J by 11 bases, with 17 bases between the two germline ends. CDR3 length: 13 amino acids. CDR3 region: CASSPPGARRQYF. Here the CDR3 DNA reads TGTGCCAGCAGCCCCCCGGGGGCTAGACGGCAGTATTTT.

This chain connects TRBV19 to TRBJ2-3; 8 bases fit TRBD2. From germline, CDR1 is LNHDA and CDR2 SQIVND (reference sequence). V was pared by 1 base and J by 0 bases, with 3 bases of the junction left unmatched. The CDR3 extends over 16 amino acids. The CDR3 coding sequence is TGTGCCAGTAGTATAGGGTTAGCGGGGAGCACAGATACGCAGTATTTT. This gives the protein CASSIGLAGSTDTQYF. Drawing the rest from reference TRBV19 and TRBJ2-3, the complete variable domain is DGGITQSPKYLFRKEGQNVTLSCEQNLNHDAMYWYRQDPGQGLRLIYYSQIVNDFQKGDIAEGYSVSREKKESFPLTVTSAQKNPTAFYLCASSIGLAGSTDTQYFGPGTRLTVL.

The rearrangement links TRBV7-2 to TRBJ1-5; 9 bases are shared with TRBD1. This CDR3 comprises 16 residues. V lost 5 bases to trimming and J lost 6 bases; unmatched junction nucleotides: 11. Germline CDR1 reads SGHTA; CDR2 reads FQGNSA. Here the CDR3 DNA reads TGTGCCAGCAGCCCGTCGGACAGGGGTTGGAGTCAGCCCCAGCATTTT. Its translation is CASSPSDRGWSQPQHF. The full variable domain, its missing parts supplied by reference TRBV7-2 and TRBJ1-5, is GAGVSQSPSNKVTEKGKDVELRCDPISGHTALYWYRQSLGQGLEFLIYFQGNSAPDKSGLPSDRFSAERTGGSVSTLTIQRTQQEDSAVYLCASSPSDRGWSQPQHFGDGTRLSIL.

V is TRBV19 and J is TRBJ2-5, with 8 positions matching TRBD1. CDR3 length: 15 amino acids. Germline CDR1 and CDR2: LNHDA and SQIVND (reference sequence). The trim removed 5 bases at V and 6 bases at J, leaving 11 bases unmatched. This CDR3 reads CASSQGQGAKKTQYF. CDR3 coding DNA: TGTGCCAGTAGTCAAGGGCAGGGGGCAAAAAAGACCCAGTACTTC.

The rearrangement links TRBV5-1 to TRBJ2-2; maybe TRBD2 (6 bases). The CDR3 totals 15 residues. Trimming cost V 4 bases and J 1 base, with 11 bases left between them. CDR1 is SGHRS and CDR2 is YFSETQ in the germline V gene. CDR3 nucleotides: TGCGCCAGCAGCAAGGGGACTTTGAACACCGGGGAGCTGTTTTTT. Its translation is CASSKGTLNTGELFF.

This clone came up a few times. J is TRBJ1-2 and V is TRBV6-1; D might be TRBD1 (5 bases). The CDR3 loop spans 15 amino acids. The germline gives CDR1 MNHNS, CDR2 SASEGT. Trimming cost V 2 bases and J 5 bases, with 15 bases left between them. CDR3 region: CASSESDWGGYGYTF. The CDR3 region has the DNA TGTGCCAGCAGTGAATCAGATTGGGGCGGTTATGGCTACACCTTC.

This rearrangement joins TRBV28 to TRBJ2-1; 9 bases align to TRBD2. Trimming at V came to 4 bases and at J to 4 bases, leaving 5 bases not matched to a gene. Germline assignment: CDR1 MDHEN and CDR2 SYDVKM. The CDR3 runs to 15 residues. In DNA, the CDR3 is TGTGCCAGCAGTTCACGGACTAGCGCTTACAATGAGCAGTTCTTC. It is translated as CASSSRTSAYNEQFF.

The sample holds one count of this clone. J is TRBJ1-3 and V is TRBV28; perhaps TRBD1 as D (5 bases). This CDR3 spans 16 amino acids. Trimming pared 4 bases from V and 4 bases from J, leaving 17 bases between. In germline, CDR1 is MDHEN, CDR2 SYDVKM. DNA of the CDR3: TGTGCCAGCAGTTCTCCCCAACCGGGACCCGGAAACACCATATATTTT. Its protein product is CASSSPQPGPGNTIYF.

In DNA form, the CDR3 reads TGTGCCAGCAGCTTGTCCGGGGGCAGGTCCGAGCAGTACTTC. Translating gives CASSLSGGRSEQYF. V gene TRBV7-3 combines with J gene TRBJ2-7; D possibly matches TRBD1 or TRBD2 (6 bases each). Germline values: CDR1 SGHTA, CDR2 FQGTGA. The CDR3 consists of 14 residues. V was cut by 3 bases and J by 6 bases, with 15 bases left in between.

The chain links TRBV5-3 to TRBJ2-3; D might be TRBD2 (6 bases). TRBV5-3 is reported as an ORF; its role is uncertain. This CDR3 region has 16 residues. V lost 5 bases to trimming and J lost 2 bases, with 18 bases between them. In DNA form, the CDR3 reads TGTGCCAGAAGAGGGAATGCCGGGACTGCCACAGATACGCAGTATTTT. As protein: CARRGNAGTATDTQYF.

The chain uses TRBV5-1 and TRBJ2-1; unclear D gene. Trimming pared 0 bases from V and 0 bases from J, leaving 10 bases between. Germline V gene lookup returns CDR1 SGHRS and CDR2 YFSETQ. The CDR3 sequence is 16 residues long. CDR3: CASSLAAIYSYNEQFF. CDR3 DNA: TGCGCCAGCAGCTTGGCAGCTATCTACTCCTACAATGAGCAGTTCTTC.

The chain's CDR3 is CASSSEMLTDTQYF. The CDR3 nucleotides are TGCGCCAGCAGCTCCGAGATGCTCACAGATACGCAGTATTTT. The chain uses TRBV5-1 and TRBJ2-3; the D is unclear. The germline V and J ends were trimmed by 3 bases and 2 bases, with 10 bases remaining between them. Germline loops: CDR1 SGHRS, CDR2 YFSETQ. The CDR3 has 14 residues.